The clone carrying this T cell receptor beta chain was observed many times. This entry comes from a study of glioma-infiltrating T cells after dendritic cell vaccination. Background on the study: Three intradermal dendritic cell vaccine injections were given every two weeks.

Primers: 60 V beta forward and 13 J beta reverse. TCRdb keeps only in-frame clones here, not all; method: immunoSEQ multiplex PCR. This repertoire shows 75,000 to 100,000 clones, around three quarters found once; its top ten account for around 5.4%. Blood PBMC samples: pre-vaccination, two weeks post third vaccination, and at tumor progression. There are 17 residues in the CDR3. CDR1 is MNHNS, CDR2 SASEGT, per germline. V gave up 0 bases and J gave up 2 bases; unmatched junction bases: 5. Source: blood, taken before dendritic cell vaccination. The receptor was isolated from a human donor with glioblastoma. The rearrangement links TRBV6-1 to TRBJ1-4, with 8 bases lining up with TRBD1. CDR3 DNA: TGTGCCAGCAGTGAAGCGGGACAGGATGAGACTAATGAAAAACTGTTTTTT. It codes for CASSEAGQDETNEKLFF.